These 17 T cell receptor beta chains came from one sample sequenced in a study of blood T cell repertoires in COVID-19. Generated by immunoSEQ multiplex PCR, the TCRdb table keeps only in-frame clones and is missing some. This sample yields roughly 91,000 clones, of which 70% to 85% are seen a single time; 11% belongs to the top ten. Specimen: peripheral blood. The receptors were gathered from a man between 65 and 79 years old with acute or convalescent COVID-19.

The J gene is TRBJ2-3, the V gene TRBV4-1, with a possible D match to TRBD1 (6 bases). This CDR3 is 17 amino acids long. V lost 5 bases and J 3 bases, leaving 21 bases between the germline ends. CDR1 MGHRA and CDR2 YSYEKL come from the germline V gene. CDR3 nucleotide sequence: TGCGCCAGCAGCGAACGGGACACCCGGTTGAGGACAGATACGCAGTATTTT. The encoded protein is CASSERDTRLRTDTQYF.

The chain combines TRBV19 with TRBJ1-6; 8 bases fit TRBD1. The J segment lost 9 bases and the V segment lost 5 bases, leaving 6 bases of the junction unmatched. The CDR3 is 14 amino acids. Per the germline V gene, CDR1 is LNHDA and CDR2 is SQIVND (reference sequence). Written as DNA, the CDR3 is TGTGCCAGTAGTTCAGGGGGCGAGTCTTCACCCCTCCACTTT. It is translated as CASSSGGESSPLHF.

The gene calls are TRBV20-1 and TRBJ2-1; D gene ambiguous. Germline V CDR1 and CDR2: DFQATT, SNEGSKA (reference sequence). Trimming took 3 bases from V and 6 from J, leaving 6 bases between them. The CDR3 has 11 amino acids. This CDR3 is CSASLFNEQFF. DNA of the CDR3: TGCAGTGCTAGCCTCTTCAATGAGCAGTTCTTC.

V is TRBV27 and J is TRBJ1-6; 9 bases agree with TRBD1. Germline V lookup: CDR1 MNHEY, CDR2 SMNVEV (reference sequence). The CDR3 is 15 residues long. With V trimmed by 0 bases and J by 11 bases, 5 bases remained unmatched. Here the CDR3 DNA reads TGTGCCAGCAGTTTATCGGGGACAGGGTGGACACCCCTCCACTTT. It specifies CASSLSGTGWTPLHF.

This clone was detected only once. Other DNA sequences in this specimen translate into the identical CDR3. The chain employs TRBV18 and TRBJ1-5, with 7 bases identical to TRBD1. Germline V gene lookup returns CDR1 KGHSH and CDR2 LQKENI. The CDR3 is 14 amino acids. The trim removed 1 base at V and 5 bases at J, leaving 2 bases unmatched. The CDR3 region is CASSPRDSHQPQHF. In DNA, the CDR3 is TGTGCCAGCTCACCACGGGACAGTCATCAGCCCCAGCATTTT.

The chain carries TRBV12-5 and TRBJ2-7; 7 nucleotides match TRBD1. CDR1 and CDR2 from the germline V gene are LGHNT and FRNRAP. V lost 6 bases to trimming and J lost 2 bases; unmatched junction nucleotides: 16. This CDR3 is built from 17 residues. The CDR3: CASGSSQPAGGTYEQYV. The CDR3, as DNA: TGTGCTAGTGGGTCCTCCCAGCCGGCAGGGGGAACCTACGAGCAGTACGTC.

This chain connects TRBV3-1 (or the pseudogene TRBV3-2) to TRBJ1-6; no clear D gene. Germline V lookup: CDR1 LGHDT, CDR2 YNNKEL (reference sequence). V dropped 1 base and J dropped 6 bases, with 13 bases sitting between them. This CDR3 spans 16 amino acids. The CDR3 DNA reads TGTGCCAGCAGCCAAGGTGCGAGTACTGGTAATTCACCCCTCCACTTT. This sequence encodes CASSQGASTGNSPLHF.

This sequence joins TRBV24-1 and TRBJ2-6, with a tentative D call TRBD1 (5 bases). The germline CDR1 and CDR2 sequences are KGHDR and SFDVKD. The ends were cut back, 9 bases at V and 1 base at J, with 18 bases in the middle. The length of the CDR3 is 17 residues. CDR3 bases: TGTGCCACCTCACCTGCGCAGGGCCAGTCTGGGGCCAACGTCCTGACTTTC. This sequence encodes CATSPAQGQSGANVLTF.

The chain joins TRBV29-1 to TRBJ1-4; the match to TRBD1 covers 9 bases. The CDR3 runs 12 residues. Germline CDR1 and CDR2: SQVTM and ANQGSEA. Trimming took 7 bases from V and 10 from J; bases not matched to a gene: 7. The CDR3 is CSGQGEERKLFF. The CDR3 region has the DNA TGCAGCGGACAGGGGGAGGAACGAAAACTGTTTTTT. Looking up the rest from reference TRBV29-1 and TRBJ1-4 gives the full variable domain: SAVISQKPSRDICQRGTSLTIQCQVDSQVTMMFWYRQQPGQSLTLIATANQGSEATYESGFVIDKFPISRPNLTFSTLTVSNMSPEDSSIYLCSGQGEERKLFFGSGTQLSVL.

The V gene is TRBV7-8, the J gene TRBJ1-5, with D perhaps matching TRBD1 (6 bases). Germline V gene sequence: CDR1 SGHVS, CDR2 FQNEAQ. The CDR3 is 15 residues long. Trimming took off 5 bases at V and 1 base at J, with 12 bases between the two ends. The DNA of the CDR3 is TGTGCCAGCAGCCCCCAGGGGTTAAGCAATCAGCCCCAGCATTTT. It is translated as CASSPQGLSNQPQHF. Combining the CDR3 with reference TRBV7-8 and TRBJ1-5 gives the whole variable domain GAGVSQSPRYKVAKRGQDVALRCDPISGHVSLFWYQQALGQGPEFLTYFQNEAQLDKSGLPSDRFFAERPEGSVSTLKIQRTQQEDSAVYLCASSPQGLSNQPQHFGDGTRLSIL.

The CDR3 sequence is CASSLSTPYEQYF. Here the CDR3 DNA reads TGCGCCAGCAGCTTGAGTACACCCTACGAGCAGTACTTC. The rearrangement links TRBV5-1 to TRBJ2-7; D remains unclear. From germline, CDR1 is SGHRS and CDR2 YFSETQ. The CDR3 totals 13 residues. V was trimmed by 1 base and J by 2 bases, leaving 7 bases between them.

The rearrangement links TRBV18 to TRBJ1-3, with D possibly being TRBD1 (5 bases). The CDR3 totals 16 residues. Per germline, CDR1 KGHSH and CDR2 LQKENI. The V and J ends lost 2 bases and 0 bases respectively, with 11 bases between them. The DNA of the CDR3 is TGTGCCAGCTCACCAAGGCAGGGATTCTCTGGAAACACCATATATTTT. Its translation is CASSPRQGFSGNTIYF. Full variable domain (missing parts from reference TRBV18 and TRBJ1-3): NAGVMQNPRHLVRRRGQEARLRCSPMKGHSHVYWYRQLPEEGLKFMVYLQKENIIDESGMPKERFSAEFPKEGPSILRIQQVVRGDSAAYFCASSPRQGFSGNTIYFGEGSWLTVV.

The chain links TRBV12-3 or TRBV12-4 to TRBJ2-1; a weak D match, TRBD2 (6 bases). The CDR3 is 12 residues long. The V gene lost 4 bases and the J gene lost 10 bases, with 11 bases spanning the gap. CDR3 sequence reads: CASSYVAGEQFF. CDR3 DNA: TGTGCCAGCAGTTACGTTGCGGGGGAGCAGTTCTTC.

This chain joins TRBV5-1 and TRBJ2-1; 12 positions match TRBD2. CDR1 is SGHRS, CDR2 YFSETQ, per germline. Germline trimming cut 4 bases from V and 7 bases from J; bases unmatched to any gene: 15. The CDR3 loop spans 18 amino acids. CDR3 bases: TGCGCCAGCAGCCTCAACACCTTGACTAGCGGGGGAGGGAATGAGCAGTTCTTC. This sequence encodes CASSLNTLTSGGGNEQFF.

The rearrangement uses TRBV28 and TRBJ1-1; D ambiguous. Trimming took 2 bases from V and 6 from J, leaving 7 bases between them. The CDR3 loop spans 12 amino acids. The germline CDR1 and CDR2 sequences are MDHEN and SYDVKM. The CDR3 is CASSLQVPEAFF. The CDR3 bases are TGTGCCAGCAGTTTACAGGTTCCTGAAGCTTTCTTT. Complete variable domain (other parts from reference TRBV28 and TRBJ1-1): DVKVTQSSRYLVKRTGEKVFLECVQDMDHENMFWYRQDPGLGLRLIYFSYDVKMKEKGDIPEGYSVSREKKERFSLILESASTNQTSMYLCASSLQVPEAFFGQGTRLTVV.

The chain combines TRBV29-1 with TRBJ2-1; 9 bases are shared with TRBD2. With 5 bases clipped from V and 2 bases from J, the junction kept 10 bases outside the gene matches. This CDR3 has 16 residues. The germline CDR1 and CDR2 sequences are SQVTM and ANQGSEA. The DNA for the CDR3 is TGCAGCGTTCATTTGGGACTAGCCGGGACCTACAATGAGCAGTTCTTC. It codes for CSVHLGLAGTYNEQFF.

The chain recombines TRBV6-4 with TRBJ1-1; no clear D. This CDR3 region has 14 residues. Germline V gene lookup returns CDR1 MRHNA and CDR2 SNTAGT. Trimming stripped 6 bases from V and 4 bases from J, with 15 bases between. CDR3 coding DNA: TGTGCCAGCAGGGCTGACCCGGGAGGCACTGAAGCTTTCTTT. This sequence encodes CASRADPGGTEAFF.